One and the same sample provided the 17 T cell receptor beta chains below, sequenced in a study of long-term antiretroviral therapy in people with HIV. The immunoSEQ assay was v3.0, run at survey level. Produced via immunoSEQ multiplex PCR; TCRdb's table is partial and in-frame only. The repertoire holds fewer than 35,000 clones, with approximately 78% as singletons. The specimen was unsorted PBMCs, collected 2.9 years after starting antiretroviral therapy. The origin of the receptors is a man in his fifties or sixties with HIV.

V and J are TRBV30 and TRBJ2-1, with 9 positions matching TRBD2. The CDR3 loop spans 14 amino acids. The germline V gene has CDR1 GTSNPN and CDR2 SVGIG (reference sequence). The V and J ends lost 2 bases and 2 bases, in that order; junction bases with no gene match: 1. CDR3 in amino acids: CAWSLAGAYNEQFF. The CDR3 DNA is TGTGCCTGGAGTTTAGCGGGGGCCTACAATGAGCAGTTCTTC.

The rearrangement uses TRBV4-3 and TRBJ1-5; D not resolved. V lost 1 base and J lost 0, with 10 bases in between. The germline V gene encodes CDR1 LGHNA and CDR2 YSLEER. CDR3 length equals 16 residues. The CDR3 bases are TGCGCCAGCAGCCAAGCCTACATGGATAGCAATCAGCCCCAGCATTTT. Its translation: CASSQAYMDSNQPQHF.

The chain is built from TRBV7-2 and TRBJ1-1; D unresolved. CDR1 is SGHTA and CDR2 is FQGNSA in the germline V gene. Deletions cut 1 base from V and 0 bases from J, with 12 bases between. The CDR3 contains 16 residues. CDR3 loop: CASSLGPGAMNTEAFF. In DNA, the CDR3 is TGTGCCAGCAGCTTAGGTCCCGGCGCGATGAACACTGAAGCTTTCTTT.

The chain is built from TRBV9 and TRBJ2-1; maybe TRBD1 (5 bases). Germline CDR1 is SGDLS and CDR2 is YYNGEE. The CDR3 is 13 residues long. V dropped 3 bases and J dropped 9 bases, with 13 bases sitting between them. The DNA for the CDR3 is TGTGCCAGCAGCGCCCGGACAAGAGGTGAGCAGTTCTTC. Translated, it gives CASSARTRGEQFF.

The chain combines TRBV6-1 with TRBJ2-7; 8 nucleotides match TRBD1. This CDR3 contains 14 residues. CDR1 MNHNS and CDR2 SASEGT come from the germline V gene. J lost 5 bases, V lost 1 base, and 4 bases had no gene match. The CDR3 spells CASSEVDRGDEQYF. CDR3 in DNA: TGTGCCAGCAGTGAAGTAGACAGGGGAGACGAGCAGTACTTC.

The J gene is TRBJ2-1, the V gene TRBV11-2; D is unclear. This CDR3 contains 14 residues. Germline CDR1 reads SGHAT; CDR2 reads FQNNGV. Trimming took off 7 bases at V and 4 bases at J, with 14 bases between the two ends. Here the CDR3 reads CASTKSPIYNEQFF. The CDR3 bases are TGTGCCAGCACTAAAAGCCCGATTTACAATGAGCAGTTCTTC.

CDR3 loop: CASSLQGTSYEQYF. The DNA for the CDR3 is TGCGCCAGCAGCTTGCAGGGGACGTCCTACGAGCAGTACTTC. This chain links TRBV5-1 with TRBJ2-7; a weak D match, TRBD1 (6 bases). Trimming removed 1 base from V and 1 base from J, with 9 bases in between. CDR1 SGHRS and CDR2 YFSETQ come from the germline V gene. CDR3 size: 14 residues.

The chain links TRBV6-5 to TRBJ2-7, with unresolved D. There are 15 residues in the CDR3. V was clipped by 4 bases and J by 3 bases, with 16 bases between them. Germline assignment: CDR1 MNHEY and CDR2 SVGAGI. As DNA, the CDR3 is TGTGCCAGCAGTTCCTCGGGCCCGGGCCTCTACGAGCAGTACTTC. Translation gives CASSSSGPGLYEQYF.

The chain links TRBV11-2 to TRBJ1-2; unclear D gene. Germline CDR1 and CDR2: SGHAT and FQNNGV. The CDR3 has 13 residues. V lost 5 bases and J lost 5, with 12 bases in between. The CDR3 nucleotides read TGTGCCAGCAGCCCAGGCACTCATTATGGCTACACCTTC. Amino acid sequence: CASSPGTHYGYTF.

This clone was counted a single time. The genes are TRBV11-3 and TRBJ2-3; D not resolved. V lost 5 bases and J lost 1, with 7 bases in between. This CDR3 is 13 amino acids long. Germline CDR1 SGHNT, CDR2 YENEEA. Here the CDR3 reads CASSPGGTDTQYF. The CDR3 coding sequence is TGTGCCAGCAGCCCAGGCGGCACAGATACGCAGTATTTT. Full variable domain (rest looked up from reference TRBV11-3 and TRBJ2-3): EAGVVQSPRYKIIEKKQPVAFWCNPISGHNTLYWYLQNLGQGPELLIRYENEEAVDDSQLPKDRFSAERLKGVDSTLKIQPAELGDSAVYLCASSPGGTDTQYFGPGTRLTVL.

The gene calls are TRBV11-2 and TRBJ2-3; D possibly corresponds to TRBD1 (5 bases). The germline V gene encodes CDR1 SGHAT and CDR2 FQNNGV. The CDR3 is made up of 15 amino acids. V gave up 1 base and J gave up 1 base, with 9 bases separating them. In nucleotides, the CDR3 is TGTGCCAGCAGCTTAGGTGGGGCTGGCACAGATACGCAGTATTTT. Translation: CASSLGGAGTDTQYF.

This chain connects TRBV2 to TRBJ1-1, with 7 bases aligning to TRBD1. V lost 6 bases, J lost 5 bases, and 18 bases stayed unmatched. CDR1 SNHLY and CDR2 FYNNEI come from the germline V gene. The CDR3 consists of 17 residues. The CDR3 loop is CASRERGGRGGDTEAFF. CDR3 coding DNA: TGTGCCAGCAGGGAACGAGGTGGCAGGGGGGGAGATACTGAAGCTTTCTTT.

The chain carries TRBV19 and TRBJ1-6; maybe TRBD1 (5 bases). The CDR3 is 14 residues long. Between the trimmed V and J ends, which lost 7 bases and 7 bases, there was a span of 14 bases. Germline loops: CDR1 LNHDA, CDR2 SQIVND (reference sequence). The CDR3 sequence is CASTIGPGNSPLHF. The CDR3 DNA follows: TGTGCCAGTACCATAGGGCCAGGGAATTCACCCCTCCACTTT.

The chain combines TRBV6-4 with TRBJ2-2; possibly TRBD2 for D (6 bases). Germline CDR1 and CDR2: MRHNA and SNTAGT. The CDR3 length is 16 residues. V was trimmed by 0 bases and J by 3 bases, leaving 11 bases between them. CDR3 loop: CASSDSGGDYTGELFF. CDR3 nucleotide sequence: TGTGCCAGCAGTGACTCTGGCGGGGACTACACCGGGGAGCTGTTTTTT.

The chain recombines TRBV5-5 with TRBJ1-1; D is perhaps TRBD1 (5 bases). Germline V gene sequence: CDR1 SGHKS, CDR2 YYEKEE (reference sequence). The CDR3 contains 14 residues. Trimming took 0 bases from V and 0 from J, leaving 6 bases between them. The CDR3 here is CASSLDRLNTEAFF. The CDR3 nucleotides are TGTGCCAGCAGCTTGGACAGGCTGAACACTGAAGCTTTCTTT.

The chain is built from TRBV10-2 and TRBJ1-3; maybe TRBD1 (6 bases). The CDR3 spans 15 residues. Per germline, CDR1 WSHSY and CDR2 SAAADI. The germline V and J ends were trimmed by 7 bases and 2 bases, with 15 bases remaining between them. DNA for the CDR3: TGCGCCAGCACCGACAGGCGTAGAGCTGGAAACACCATATATTTT. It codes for CASTDRRRAGNTIYF.

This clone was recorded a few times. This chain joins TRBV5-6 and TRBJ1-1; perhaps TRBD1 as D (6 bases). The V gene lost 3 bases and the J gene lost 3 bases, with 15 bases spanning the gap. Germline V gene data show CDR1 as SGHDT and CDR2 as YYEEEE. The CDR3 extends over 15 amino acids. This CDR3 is CASSSTGQRDTEAFF. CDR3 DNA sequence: TGTGCCAGCAGCTCGACAGGACAGAGGGACACTGAAGCTTTCTTT.